A selection of T cell receptor beta chains follows, all from one sample in a study of T cells in Graves' hyperthyroidism and ophthalmopathy. TCRdb analysed the multiplex PCR reads with MiXCR anew, one entry per CDR3 protein. Of under 250,000 distinct CDR3 sequences detected, around 25% appear once; the ten largest clones hold roughly 40%. The specimen was blood. The receptors stem from a woman aged 40 to 50 with Graves' ophthalmopathy. The CDR3 runs from the conserved cysteine through the conserved F or W.

V,J,length,CDR3
TRBV20-1,TRBJ1-1,15,CSAFPRGRGVTEAFF
TRBV20-1,TRBJ1-1,14,CSAGRDFPGTEAFF
TRBV5-1,TRBJ2-7,16,CASSLAGTGATYEQYF
TRBV6-2/TRBV6-3,TRBJ2-5,18,CASRHLAGRDWNQETQYF
TRBV18,TRBJ2-7,17,CASSPMASGRAENEQYF
TRBV7-2,TRBJ2-5,16,CASSFSLGGARETQYF
TRBV29-1,TRBJ2-2,16,CSVAGLAGEVFGELFF
TRBV6-1,TRBJ2-7,14,CASSTLLAPYEQYF
TRBV2,TRBJ2-7,15,CASSEAGLLAGEQYF
TRBV6-2/TRBV6-3,TRBJ1-1,22,CASSYFCPFGLPGQGVCTEAFF
TRBV12-3/TRBV12-4,TRBJ2-5,13,CASSRGQRETQYF
TRBV12-3/TRBV12-4,TRBJ2-7,14,CASTPTGGTYEQYF
TRBV30,TRBJ2-7,17,CAWSAYRTSGTSYEQYF
TRBV15,TRBJ2-2,14,CATSRLENTGELFF
TRBV7-1,TRBJ2-2,20,CASSSATGTGKRMDTGELFF
TRBV28,TRBJ1-5,13,CASRGAINQPQHF
TRBV7-9,TRBJ2-5,15,CASSFPRRLGETQYF
TRBV3-1,TRBJ1-5,14,CASSQMTGNQPQHF
TRBV30,TRBJ1-5,13,CAWSRRDNQPQHF
TRBV28,TRBJ2-7,16,CASSLLGGPESYEQYF
TRBV20-1,TRBJ1-5,15,CSAKGQVNSNQPQHF
TRBV9,TRBJ2-3,17,CASSLTSSGSSTDTQYF
TRBV30,TRBJ2-7,14,CAWGTGSGGYEQYF
TRBV9,TRBJ2-2,13,CASSVMGTGELFF
TRBV6-2/TRBV6-3,TRBJ1-1,14,CASSYSALVAEAFF
TRBV12-3/TRBV12-4,TRBJ1-3,16,CASSWGAGAYGNTIYF
TRBV29-1,TRBJ2-7,13,CSVEGRLPYEQYF
TRBV7-2,TRBJ2-7,14,CASTKEGPSYEQYF
TRBV28,TRBJ2-2,15,CASRRQVLDTGELSF
TRBV6-5,TRBJ2-7,11,CASSSRHEQYF
TRBV28,TRBJ1-6,12,CASSDRDSPLHF
TRBV28,TRBJ2-5,15,CASSSSGAAQETQYF
TRBV15,TRBJ1-5,15,CATSRETGVQQPQHF
TRBV20-1,TRBJ1-1,13,CSAYTGRNTEAFF
TRBV4-1,TRBJ1-2,12,CASSQGPDGYTF
TRBV28,TRBJ1-5,15,CASSLSGQANQPQHF
TRBV6-1,TRBJ1-2,12,CASSQDAGGYTF
TRBV6-5,TRBJ1-1,16,CASSYRQSGGNTEAFF
TRBV28,TRBJ2-7,14,CASSLETGLGEQYF
TRBV15,TRBJ2-1,15,CATSDSGRAYNEQFF
TRBV20-1,TRBJ2-5,15,CSARDPAGHQETQYF
TRBV30,TRBJ1-1,18,CAWSVPPGTGGINTEAFF
TRBV18,TRBJ2-7,13,CASSPVSAYEQYF
TRBV6-1,TRBJ1-2,16,CASSEALPRDGYGYTF
TRBV20-1,TRBJ2-7,13,CSARDSLHYEQYF
TRBV2,TRBJ2-5,15,CASSERLAGQETQYF
TRBV2,TRBJ1-1,13,CASIADRDSEAFF
TRBV6-1,TRBJ1-5,16,CASSDPGSGATQPQHF
TRBV6-1,TRBJ2-5,15,CASSHGTGVQETQYF
TRBV5-1,TRBJ2-2,19,CASSLDQTGRDLNTGELFF
TRBV10-3,TRBJ2-5,14,CAISESPGTGTQYF
TRBV10-3,TRBJ1-3,13,CAIRDGSGNTIYF
TRBV4-1,TRBJ2-5,15,CASSQGLAGDGTQYF
TRBV29-1,TRBJ1-5,16,CSVGEGDANSNQPQHF
TRBV2,TRBJ1-1,15,CASRALGQGNTEAFF